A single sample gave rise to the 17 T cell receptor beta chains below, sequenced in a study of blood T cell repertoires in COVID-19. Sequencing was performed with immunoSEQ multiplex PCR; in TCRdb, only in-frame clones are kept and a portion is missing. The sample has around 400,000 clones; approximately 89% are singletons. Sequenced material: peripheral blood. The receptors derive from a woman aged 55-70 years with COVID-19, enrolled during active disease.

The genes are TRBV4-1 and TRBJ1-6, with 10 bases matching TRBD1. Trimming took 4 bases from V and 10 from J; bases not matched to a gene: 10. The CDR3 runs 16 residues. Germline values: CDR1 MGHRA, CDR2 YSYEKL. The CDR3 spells CASSPLSGTGASPLHF. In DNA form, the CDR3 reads TGCGCCAGCAGCCCTTTGAGCGGGACAGGGGCGTCACCCCTCCACTTT.

The CDR3 sequence is CASSRNRGSSYEQYF. DNA for the CDR3: TGTGCCAGTAGTAGGAACAGGGGTAGCTCCTACGAGCAGTACTTC. The J gene is TRBJ2-7, the V gene TRBV19; 7 bases are shared with TRBD1. The length of the CDR3 is 15 residues. Germline-derived CDR1 and CDR2 are LNHDA and SQIVND (reference sequence). V lost 4 bases to trimming and J lost 0 bases; unmatched junction nucleotides: 6.

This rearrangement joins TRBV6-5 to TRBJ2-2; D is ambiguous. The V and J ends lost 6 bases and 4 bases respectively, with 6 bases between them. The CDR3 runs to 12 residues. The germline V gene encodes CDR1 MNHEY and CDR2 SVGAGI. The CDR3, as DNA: TGTGCCAGCAGCCGTCCCACCGGGGAGCTGTTTTTT. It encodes CASSRPTGELFF.

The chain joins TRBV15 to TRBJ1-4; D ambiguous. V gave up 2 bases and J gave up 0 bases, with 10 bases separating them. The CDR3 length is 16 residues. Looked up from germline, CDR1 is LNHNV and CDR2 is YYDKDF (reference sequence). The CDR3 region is CATSRRFSATNEKLFF. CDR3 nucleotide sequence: TGTGCCACCAGCAGACGATTCAGTGCAACTAATGAAAAACTGTTTTTT.

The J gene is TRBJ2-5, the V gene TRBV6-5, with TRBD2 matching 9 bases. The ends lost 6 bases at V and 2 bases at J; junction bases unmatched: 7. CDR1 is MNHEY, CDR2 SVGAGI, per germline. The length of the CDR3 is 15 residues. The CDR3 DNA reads TGTGCCAGCAGGTCCCAGCGGGGGGTGCAAGAGACCCAGTACTTC. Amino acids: CASRSQRGVQETQYF.

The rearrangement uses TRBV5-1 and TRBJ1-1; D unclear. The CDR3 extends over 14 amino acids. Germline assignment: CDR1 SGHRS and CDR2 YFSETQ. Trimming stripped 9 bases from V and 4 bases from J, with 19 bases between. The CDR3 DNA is TGCGCCACCCGGGTGGACTCGTCGGGCACTGAAGCTTTCTTT. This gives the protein CATRVDSSGTEAFF.

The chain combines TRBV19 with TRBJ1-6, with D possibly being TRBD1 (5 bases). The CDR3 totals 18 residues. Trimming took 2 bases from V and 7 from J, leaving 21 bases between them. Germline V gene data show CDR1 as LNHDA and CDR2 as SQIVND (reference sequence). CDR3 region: CASSIRDRAPLGNSPLHF. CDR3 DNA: TGTGCCAGTAGTATAAGAGACAGAGCTCCCCTGGGGAATTCACCCCTCCACTTT.

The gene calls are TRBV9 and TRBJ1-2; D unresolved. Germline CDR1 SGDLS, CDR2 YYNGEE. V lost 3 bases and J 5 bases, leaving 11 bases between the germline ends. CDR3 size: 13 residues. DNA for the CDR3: TGTGCCAGCAGCGATCGAGAGGCATATGGCTACACCTTC. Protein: CASSDREAYGYTF.

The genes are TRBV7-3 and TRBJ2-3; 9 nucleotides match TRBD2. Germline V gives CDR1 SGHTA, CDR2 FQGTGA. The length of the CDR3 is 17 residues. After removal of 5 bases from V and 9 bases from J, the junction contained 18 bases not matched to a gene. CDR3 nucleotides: TGTGCCAGCAGCCTCGGGGTCAGCGGGGGGATTGGTGAGACGCAGTATTTT. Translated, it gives CASSLGVSGGIGETQYF.

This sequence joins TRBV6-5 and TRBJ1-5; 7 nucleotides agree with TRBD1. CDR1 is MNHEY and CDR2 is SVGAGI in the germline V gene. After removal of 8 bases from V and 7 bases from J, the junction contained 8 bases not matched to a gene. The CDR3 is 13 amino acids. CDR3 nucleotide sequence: TGTGCCAGCGGACAGGATTTGAAACAGCCCCAGCATTTT. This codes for CASGQDLKQPQHF.

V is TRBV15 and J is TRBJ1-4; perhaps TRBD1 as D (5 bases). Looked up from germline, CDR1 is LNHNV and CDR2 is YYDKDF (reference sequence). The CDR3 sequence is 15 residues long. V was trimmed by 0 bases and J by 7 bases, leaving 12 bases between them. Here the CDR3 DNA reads TGTGCCACCAGCAGAGATCGCCAGGGAAGTGAAAAACTGTTTTTT. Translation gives CATSRDRQGSEKLFF. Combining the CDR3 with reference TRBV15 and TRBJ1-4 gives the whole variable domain DAMVIQNPRYQVTQFGKPVTLSCSQTLNHNVMYWYQQKSSQAPKLLFHYYDKDFNNEADTPDNFQSRRPNTSFCFLDIRSPGLGDTAMYLCATSRDRQGSEKLFFGSGTQLSVL.

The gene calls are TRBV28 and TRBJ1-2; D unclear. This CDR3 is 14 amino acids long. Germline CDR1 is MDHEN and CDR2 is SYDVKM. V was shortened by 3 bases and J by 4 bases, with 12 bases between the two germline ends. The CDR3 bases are TGTGCCAGCAGTTTTGCTGGGAGGTTCTATGGCTACACCTTC. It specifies CASSFAGRFYGYTF.

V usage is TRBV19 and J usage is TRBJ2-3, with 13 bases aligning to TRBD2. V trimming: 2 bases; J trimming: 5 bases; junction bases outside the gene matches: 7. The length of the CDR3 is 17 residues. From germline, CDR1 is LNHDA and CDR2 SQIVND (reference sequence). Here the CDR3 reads CASSIPWTSGGLDTQYF. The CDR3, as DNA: TGTGCCAGTAGTATACCCTGGACTAGCGGGGGTTTAGATACGCAGTATTTT.

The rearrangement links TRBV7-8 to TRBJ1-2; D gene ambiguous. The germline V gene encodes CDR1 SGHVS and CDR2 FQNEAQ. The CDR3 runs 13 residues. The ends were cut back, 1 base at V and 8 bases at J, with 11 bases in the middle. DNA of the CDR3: TGTGCCAGCAGCTTAGTTTGGTCGCGGGGCTACACCTTC. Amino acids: CASSLVWSRGYTF.

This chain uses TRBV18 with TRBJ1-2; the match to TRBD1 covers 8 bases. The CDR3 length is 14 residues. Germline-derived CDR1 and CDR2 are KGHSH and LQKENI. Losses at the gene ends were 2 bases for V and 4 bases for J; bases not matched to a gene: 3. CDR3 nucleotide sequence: TGTGCCAGCTCACCAGGACAGGGCTTCTATGGCTACACCTTC. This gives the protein CASSPGQGFYGYTF.

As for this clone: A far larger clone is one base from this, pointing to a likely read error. The CDR3 protein is CASSLGTSTDTQYF. Here the CDR3 DNA reads TGCGCCAGCAGCCTGGGGACTAGCACAGATACGCAGTATTTT. The V call is TRBV4-1, the J call TRBJ2-3, with D perhaps TRBD2 (6 bases). The CDR3 has 14 amino acids. Trimming stripped 4 bases from V and 0 bases from J, with 8 bases between. CDR1 MGHRA and CDR2 YSYEKL come from the germline V gene.

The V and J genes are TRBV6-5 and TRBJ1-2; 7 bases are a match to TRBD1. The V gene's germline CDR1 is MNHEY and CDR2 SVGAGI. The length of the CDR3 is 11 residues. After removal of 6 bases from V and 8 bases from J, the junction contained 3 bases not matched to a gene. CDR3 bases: TGTGCCAGCAGGACAGGGAAGGGCTACACCTTC. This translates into CASRTGKGYTF.